The sequence of this T cell receptor (beta chain) was determined in a study of blood T cells in healthy people across ages. The authors ran a second PCR of about 6 to 12 cycles using a sample-barcoded 5' primer and a J-beta primer mix. TCRdb reanalysed the 5' RACE reads using MiXCR and keeps one entry per CDR3 protein. The data hold roughly 860,000 distinct CDR3 sequences, with around 62% observed a single time. This clonotype has only a few counts. Germline assignment: CDR1 DFQATT and CDR2 SNEGSKA (reference sequence). This CDR3 region has 12 residues. V lost 1 base and J 1 base, leaving 4 bases between the germline ends.

This TCR was sampled from a man between 25 and 39 years old in good health. Sequencing was carried out using blood. The chain recombines TRBV20-1 with TRBJ1-1, with no clear D. The CDR3 is CSARVQNTEAFF. CDR3 in DNA: TGCAGTGCTAGAGTTCAGAACACTGAAGCTTTCTTT.